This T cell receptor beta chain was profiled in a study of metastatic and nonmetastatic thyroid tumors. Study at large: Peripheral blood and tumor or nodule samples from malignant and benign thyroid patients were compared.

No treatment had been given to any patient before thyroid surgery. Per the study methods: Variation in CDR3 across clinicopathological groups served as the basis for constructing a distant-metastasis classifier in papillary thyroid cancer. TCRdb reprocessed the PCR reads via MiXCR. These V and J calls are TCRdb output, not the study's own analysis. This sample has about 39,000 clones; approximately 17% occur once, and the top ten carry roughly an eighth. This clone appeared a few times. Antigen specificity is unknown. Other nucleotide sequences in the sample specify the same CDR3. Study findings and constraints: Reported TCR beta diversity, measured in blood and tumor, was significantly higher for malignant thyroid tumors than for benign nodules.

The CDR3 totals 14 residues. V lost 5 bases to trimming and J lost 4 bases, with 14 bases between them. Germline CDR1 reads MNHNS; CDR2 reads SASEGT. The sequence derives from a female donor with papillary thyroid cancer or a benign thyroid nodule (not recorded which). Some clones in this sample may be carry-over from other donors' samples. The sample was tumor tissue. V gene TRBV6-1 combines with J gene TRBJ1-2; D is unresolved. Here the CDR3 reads CASSSTGQAYGYTF. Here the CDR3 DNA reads TGTGCCAGCAGTTCGACCGGCCAAGCCTATGGCTACACCTTC.